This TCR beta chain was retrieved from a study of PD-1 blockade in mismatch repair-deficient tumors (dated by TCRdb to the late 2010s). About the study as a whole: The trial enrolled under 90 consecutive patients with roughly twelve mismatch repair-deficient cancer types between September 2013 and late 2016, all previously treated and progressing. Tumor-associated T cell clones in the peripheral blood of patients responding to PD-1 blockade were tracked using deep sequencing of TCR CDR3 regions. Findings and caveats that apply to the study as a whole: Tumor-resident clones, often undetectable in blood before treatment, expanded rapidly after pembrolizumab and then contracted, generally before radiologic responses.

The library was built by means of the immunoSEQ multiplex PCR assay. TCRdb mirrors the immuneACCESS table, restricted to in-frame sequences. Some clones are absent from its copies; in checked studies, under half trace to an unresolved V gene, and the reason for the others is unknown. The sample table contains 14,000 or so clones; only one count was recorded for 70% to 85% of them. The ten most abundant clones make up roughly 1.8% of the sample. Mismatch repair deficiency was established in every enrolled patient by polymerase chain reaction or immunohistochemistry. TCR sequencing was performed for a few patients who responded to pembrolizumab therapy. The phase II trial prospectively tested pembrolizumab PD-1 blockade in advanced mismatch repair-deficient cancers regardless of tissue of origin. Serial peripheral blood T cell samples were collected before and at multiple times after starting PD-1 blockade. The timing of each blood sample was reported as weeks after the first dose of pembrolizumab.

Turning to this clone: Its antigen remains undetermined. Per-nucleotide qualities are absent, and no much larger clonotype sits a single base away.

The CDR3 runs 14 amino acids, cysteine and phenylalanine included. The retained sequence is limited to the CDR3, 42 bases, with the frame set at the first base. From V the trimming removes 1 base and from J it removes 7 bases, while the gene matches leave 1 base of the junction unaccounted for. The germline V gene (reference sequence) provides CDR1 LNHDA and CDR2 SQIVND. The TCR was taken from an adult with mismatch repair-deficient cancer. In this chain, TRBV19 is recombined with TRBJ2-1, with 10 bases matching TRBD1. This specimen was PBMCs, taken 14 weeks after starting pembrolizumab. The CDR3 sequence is CASSIVDRGNEQFF. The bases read TGTGCCAGTAGTATAGTGGACAGGGGGAATGAGCAGTTCTTC.